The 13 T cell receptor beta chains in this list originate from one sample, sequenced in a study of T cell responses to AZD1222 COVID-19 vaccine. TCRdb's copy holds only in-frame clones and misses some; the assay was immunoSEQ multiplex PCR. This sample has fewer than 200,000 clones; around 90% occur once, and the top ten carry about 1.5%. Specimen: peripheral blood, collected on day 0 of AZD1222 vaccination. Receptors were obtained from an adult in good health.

Written as DNA, the CDR3 is TGTGCCAGCAGTTACTCACTTAGCAGCTCTGGAAACACCATATATTTT. Translating it yields CASSYSLSSSGNTIYF. The chain has TRBV6-5 and TRBJ1-3; no reliable D call. CDR1 and CDR2 from the germline V gene are MNHEY and SVGAGI. This CDR3 spans 16 amino acids. The V and J ends lost 0 bases and 0 bases respectively, with 9 bases between them.

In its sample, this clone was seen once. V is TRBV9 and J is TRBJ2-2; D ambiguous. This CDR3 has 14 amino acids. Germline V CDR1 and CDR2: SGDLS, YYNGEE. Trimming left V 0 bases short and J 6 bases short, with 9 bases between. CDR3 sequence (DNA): TGTGCCAGCAGCGTAGGGAGTATGGCCGGGGAGCTGTTTTTT. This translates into CASSVGSMAGELFF.

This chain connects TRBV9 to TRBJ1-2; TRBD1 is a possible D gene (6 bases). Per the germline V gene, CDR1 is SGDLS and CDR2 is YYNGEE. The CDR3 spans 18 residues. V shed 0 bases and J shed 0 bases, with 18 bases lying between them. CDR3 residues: CASSVAYRDASPNYGYTF. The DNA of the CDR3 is TGTGCCAGCAGCGTAGCTTACAGGGACGCTTCTCCTAACTATGGCTACACCTTC.

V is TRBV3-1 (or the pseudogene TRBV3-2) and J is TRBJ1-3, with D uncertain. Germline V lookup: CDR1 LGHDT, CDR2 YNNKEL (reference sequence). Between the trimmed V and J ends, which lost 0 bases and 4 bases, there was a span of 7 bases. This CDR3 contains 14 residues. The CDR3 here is CASSQEGGGNTIYF. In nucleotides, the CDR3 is TGTGCCAGCAGCCAAGAAGGAGGAGGAAACACCATATATTTT.

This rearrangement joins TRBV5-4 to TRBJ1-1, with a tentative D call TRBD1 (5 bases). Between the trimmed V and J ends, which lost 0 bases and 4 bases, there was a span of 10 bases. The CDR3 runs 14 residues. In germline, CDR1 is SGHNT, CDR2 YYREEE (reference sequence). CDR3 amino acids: CASSLGWGGTEAFF. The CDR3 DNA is TGTGCCAGCAGCTTGGGGTGGGGGGGCACTGAAGCTTTCTTT.

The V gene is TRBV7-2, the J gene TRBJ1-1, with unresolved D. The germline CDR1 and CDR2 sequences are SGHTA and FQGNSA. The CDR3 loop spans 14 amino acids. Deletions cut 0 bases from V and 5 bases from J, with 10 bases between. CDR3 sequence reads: CASSLAPGSTEAFF. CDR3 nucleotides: TGTGCCAGCAGCTTAGCTCCAGGATCTACTGAAGCTTTCTTT.

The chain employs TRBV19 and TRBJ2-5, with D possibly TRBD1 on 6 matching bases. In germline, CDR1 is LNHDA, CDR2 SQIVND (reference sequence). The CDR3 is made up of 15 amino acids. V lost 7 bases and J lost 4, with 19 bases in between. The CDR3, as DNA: TGTGCCAGTACCCCCGACCACAGGGAAGGAGAGACCCAGTACTTC. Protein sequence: CASTPDHREGETQYF.

CDR3: CASSEQNTGELFF. The CDR3 nucleotides read TGCGCCAGCAGTGAACAGAACACCGGGGAGCTGTTTTTT. The genes are TRBV10-1 and TRBJ2-2; D is undetermined. The CDR3 loop spans 13 amino acids. Germline-derived CDR1 and CDR2 are WNHNN and SYGVQD (reference sequence). Trimming left V 3 bases short and J 1 base short, with 3 bases between.

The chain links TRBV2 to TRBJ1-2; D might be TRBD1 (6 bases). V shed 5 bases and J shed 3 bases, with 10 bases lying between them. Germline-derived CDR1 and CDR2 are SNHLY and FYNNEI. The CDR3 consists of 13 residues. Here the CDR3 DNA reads TGTGCCAGCAGTCCGGGGACATACTATGGCTACACCTTC. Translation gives CASSPGTYYGYTF. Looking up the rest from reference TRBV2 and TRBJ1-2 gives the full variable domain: EPEVTQTPSHQVTQMGQEVILRCVPISNHLYFYWYRQILGQKVEFLVSFYNNEISEKSEIFDDQFSVERPDGSNFTLKIRSTKLEDSAMYFCASSPGTYYGYTFGSGTRLTVV.

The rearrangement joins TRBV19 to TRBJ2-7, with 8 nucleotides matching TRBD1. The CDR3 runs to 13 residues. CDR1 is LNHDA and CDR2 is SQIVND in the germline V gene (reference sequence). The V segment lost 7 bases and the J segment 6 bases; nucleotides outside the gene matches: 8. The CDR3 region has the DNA TGTGCCAGTAAACAACAGGGGGGAGGCGAGCAGTACTTC. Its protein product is CASKQQGGGEQYF.

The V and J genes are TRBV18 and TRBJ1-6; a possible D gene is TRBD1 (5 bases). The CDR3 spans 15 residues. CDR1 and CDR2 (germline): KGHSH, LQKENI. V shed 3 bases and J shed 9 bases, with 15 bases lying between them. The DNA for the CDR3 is TGTGCCAGCTCACCCGGGGCCGCACAGGTTTCACCCCTCCACTTT. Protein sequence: CASSPGAAQVSPLHF. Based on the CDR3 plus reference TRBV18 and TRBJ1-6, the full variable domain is NAGVMQNPRHLVRRRGQEARLRCSPMKGHSHVYWYRQLPEEGLKFMVYLQKENIIDESGMPKERFSAEFPKEGPSILRIQQVVRGDSAAYFCASSPGAAQVSPLHFGNGTRLTVT.

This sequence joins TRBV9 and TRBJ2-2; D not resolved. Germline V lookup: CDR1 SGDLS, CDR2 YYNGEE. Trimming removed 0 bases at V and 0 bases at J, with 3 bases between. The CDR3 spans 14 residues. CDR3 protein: CASSVVPNTGELFF. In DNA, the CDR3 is TGTGCCAGCAGCGTAGTGCCGAACACCGGGGAGCTGTTTTTT. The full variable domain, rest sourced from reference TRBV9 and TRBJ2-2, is DSGVTQTPKHLITATGQRVTLRCSPRSGDLSVYWYQQSLDQGLQFLIQYYNGEERAKGNILERFSAQQFPDLHSELNLSSLELGDSALYFCASSVVPNTGELFFGEGSRLTVL.

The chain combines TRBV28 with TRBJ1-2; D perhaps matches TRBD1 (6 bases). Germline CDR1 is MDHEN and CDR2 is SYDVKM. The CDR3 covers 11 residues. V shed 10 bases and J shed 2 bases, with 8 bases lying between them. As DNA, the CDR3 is TGTGCCACTCAGGGGAACTATGGCTACACCTTC. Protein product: CATQGNYGYTF.